These 6 T cell receptor beta chains originate from one sample sequenced in a study of cytomegalovirus exposure and HLA in healthy donors. Measured with immunoSEQ multiplex PCR; TCRdb has only the in-frame clones, and not every one. The data show tens of thousands of clones, 70% to 90% seen once. The sequenced sample consisted of PBMCs. Receptors originate from a man aged 30 to 39 in good health and CMV-seronegative.

The V gene is TRBV19, the J gene TRBJ1-1, with a possible D match to TRBD1 (6 bases). Trimming cost V 2 bases and J 1 base, with 11 bases left between them. The germline gives CDR1 LNHDA, CDR2 SQIVND (reference sequence). The CDR3 spans 15 residues. The CDR3 spells CASSITGYRNTEAFF. The CDR3 DNA follows: TGTGCCAGTAGTATAACAGGGTACAGGAACACTGAAGCTTTCTTT.

The V and J genes are TRBV7-3 and TRBJ2-7, with 8 bases lining up with TRBD1. V shed 5 bases, J shed 7 bases, and the junction held 13 bases outside the gene matches. Looked up from germline, CDR1 is SGHTA and CDR2 is FQGTGA. The CDR3 length is 15 residues. CDR3 in amino acids: CASSLLIDRGDEQYF. The CDR3 coding sequence is TGTGCCAGCAGCCTACTAATCGACAGGGGAGATGAGCAGTACTTC.

This rearrangement joins TRBV7-2 to TRBJ2-1; maybe TRBD2 (6 bases). Germline CDR1 reads SGHTA; CDR2 reads FQGNSA. The CDR3 consists of 16 residues. Trimming left V 5 bases short and J 7 bases short, with 21 bases between. The CDR3 loop reads CASSPPARGPRNEQFF. For the CDR3, the DNA is TGTGCCAGCAGCCCCCCGGCGCGGGGTCCTCGGAATGAGCAGTTCTTC. The complete variable domain, with remaining parts taken from reference TRBV7-2 and TRBJ2-1, reads GAGVSQSPSNKVTEKGKDVELRCDPISGHTALYWYRQSLGQGLEFLIYFQGNSAPDKSGLPSDRFSAERTGGSVSTLTIQRTQQEDSAVYLCASSPPARGPRNEQFFGPGTRLTVL.

The genes are TRBV5-8 and TRBJ1-5; D remains ambiguous. V shed 3 bases and J shed 4 bases, with 5 bases lying between them. Germline CDR1 SGHTS, CDR2 YDEGEE. The CDR3 is 12 residues long. CDR3 sequence (DNA): TGTGCCAGCAGCTCGCAGAATCAGCCCCAGCATTTT. Amino acids: CASSSQNQPQHF. Filled out from reference TRBV5-8 and TRBJ1-5, the complete variable domain reads EAGVTQSPTHLIKTRGQQATLRCSPISGHTSVYWYQQALGLGLQFLLWYDEGEERNRGNFPPRFSGRQFPNYSSELNVNALELEDSALYLCASSSQNQPQHFGDGTRLSIL.

The V and J genes are TRBV6-6 and TRBJ2-1; D uncertain. Germline values: CDR1 MNHNY, CDR2 SVGAGI (reference sequence). The CDR3 is 11 residues long. Trimming removed 4 bases from V and 10 bases from J, with 8 bases in between. This chain's CDR3 is CASSSLLEQFF. The DNA of the CDR3 is TGTGCCAGCAGTTCCCTGTTAGAGCAGTTCTTC.

This clone was recorded once. This chain joins TRBV29-1 and TRBJ1-4; 8 nucleotides match TRBD1. The J segment lost 13 bases and the V segment lost 1 base, leaving 8 bases of the junction unmatched. This CDR3 is 13 amino acids long. Germline assignment: CDR1 SQVTM and CDR2 ANQGSEA. CDR3 residues: CSVEAAGGLRLFF. The CDR3, as DNA: TGCAGCGTTGAAGCGGCAGGGGGCCTGAGACTGTTTTTT.